The TCR beta chain under discussion was sequenced for a study of human T cells and chemical hapten exposure. The CDR3 runs 15 residues. Trimming removed 0 bases from V and 7 bases from J, with 15 bases in between. Germline lookup yields CDR1 LNHNV and CDR2 YYDKDF (reference sequence). Each CDR3 protein gets one entry after TCRdb re-called the RACE reads with MiXCR. The profile shows approximately 370,000 distinct CDR3 sequences, about 5% of them singletons. Time point defined: pre-sensitization, week 0. Treatment defined: therapeutic diphenylcyclopropenone sensitization with weekly scalp DPC. V usage is TRBV15 and J usage is TRBJ2-5; D is ambiguous. The TCR originated in a woman aged 18 to 35 with alopecia areata. Some clones in this sample may be carry-over from other donors' samples. This material consisted of whole blood, taken in connection with sensitization to the hapten diphenylcyclopropenone (DPC). This CDR3 is CATSRDYGRLLTQYF. The DNA of the CDR3 is TGTGCCACCAGCAGAGATTACGGCAGACTCCTGACCCAGTACTTC.